These T cell receptor beta chains were read from a single sample in a study of Ad26.COV2.S vaccination and SARS-CoV-2 variants. Measured with immunoSEQ multiplex PCR; TCRdb has only the in-frame clones, and not every one. The sample records 350,000 to 400,000 clones, roughly nine tenths being singletons. Sequences were derived from peripheral blood, sampled in a trial of Ad26.COV2.S vaccine versus placebo. Receptors were obtained from a person aged 18-65 years who received the Ad26.COV2.S COVID-19 vaccine or a placebo. Both conserved end residues are part of each CDR3. D genes are given only for firm matches. Clone size appears in some rows only: once, few, many, or a class for an expanded clone.

D gene	clone size	J gene	V gene	CDR3 DNA	CDR3 protein
.	.	TRBJ2-1	TRBV11-3	TGTGCCAGCAGCTCTCGAACCGGGACTGCCTTCTACAATGAGCAGTTCTTC	CASSSRTGTAFYNEQFF
TRBD1	.	TRBJ1-5	TRBV6-5	TGTGCCAGCAGGAAAGGACAGGGGTTCGGTCAGCCCCAGCATTTT	CASRKGQGFGQPQHF
.	.	TRBJ2-6	TRBV3-1/TRBV3-2	TGTGCCAGCAGCCCCCGTCCCGGCAGGGCTGGGGCCAACGTCCTGACTTTC	CASSPRPGRAGANVLTF
TRBD1	.	TRBJ1-2	TRBV5-1	TGCGCCAGCAGCCAGGTCGGGACAGACGATGGCTACACCTTC	CASSQVGTDDGYTF
.	once	TRBJ2-2	TRBV6-5	TGTGCCAGCAGTATGGTGACGGCGAACACCGGGGAGCTGTTTTTT	CASSMVTANTGELFF
.	.	TRBJ1-5	TRBV5-6	TGTGCCAGCAGCTCCAGGGTCTATAATCAGCCCCAGCATTTT	CASSSRVYNQPQHF
.	.	TRBJ2-7	TRBV3-1/TRBV3-2	TGTGCCAGCAGCCAGGGGAGCTCCTACGAGCAGTACTTC	CASSQGSSYEQYF
.	.	TRBJ2-2	TRBV7-2	TGTGCCAGCAGCCTTACCGGGACAAGGACCGGGGAGCTGTTTTTT	CASSLTGTRTGELFF
TRBD2	.	TRBJ2-3	TRBV7-2	TGTGCCAGCAGGGTGGGGGGGAGCACAGATACGCAGTATTTT	CASRVGGSTDTQYF
.	.	TRBJ1-1	TRBV3-1/TRBV3-2	TGTGCCAGCAGCCTTAGTTACAGGGACACTGAAGCTTTCTTT	CASSLSYRDTEAFF
TRBD1	.	TRBJ1-5	TRBV19	TGTGCCAGTAGTATAGTGGGACAGGGGGCTAATCAGCCCCAGCATTTT	CASSIVGQGANQPQHF
.	.	TRBJ2-3	TRBV5-1	TGCGCCAGCAGCTTGGTAGATACGCAGTATTTT	CASSLVDTQYF
TRBD1	.	TRBJ2-5	TRBV30	TGTGCCTGGACAAAGGGACAGGGTAGCCCAGAGACCCAGTACTTC	CAWTKGQGSPETQYF
.	once	TRBJ1-3	TRBV9	TGTGCCAGCAGCGTAGAGGTGGCTGGAAACACCATATATTTT	CASSVEVAGNTIYF
.	.	TRBJ1-2	TRBV3-1/TRBV3-2	TGTGCCAGCAGCCAGGACTATGGCTACACCTTC	CASSQDYGYTF
.	.	TRBJ2-6	TRBV4-1	TGCGCCAGCAGCCAAACTAGGGACCTCTCTGGGGCCAACGTCCTGACTTTC	CASSQTRDLSGANVLTF
TRBD1	.	TRBJ1-6	TRBV2	TGTGCCAGCAGCGCGGAGAGGGGGCGCGGTTCACCCCTCCACTTT	CASSAERGRGSPLHF
TRBD1	once	TRBJ1-1	TRBV19	TGTGCCAGTAGTCCACTGACAGGGGGCGGCACTGAAGCTTTCTTT	CASSPLTGGGTEAFF
TRBD2	.	TRBJ2-7	TRBV11-2	TGTGCCAGCAGCCCTAGGGGGCTACTAGCGGGGATTCCCTACGAGCAGTACTTC	CASSPRGLLAGIPYEQYF
.	.	TRBJ2-7	TRBV6-1	TGTGCCAGCAGTGATTTCGGACGAAACTACGAGCAGTACTTC	CASSDFGRNYEQYF
.	.	TRBJ1-1	TRBV20-1	TGCAGCGGAGGTAAGGGCACTGAAGCTTTCTTT	CSGGKGTEAFF
TRBD1	once	TRBJ2-7	TRBV2	TGTGCCAGCAGTTGGGGACAGGGCTACGAGCAGTACTTC	CASSWGQGYEQYF
.	.	TRBJ1-6	TRBV11-2	TGTGCCAGCAGCTTAGTAGGGAATAATTCACCCCTCCACTTT	CASSLVGNNSPLHF
.	few	TRBJ2-1	TRBV28	TGTGCCAGCAGCCCGATAGAAGGCCCCAAGTTCTTC	CASSPIEGPKFF
.	.	TRBJ1-3	TRBV4-1	TGCGCCAGCAGCCAAGAGTCGGGATCTAGGGGGACCATATATTTT	CASSQESGSRGTIYF
.	.	TRBJ2-2	TRBV29-1	TGCAGCGCGCCCGCAGAAAACGGGGAGCTGTTTTTT	CSAPAENGELFF
.	.	TRBJ1-3	TRBV6-6	TGTGCCAGCAGTTACGGCAGAACTGGAAACACCATATATTTT	CASSYGRTGNTIYF
.	few	TRBJ1-1	TRBV6-2/TRBV6-3	TGTGCCAGCAGTTACTCATGGGGAACTGAAGCTTTCTTT	CASSYSWGTEAFF
TRBD1	.	TRBJ1-4	TRBV4-3	TGCGCCAGCAGCCAAGGAAAGGCAGGGGGGATTGCAACTAATGAAAAACTGTTTTTT	CASSQGKAGGIATNEKLFF
.	.	TRBJ2-1	TRBV12-1	TGTGCCAGCAGCTTACAACAGGGTTGGAATGGTGAGCAGTTCTTC	CASSLQQGWNGEQFF
TRBD2	.	TRBJ2-5	TRBV6-6	TGTGCCACTTCTCGCGGGGGGCTAGGAGAGACCCAGTACTTC	CATSRGGLGETQYF
.	.	TRBJ1-5	TRBV6-1	TGTGCCAGCAGTGAACACAGGAATCAGCCCCAGCATTTT	CASSEHRNQPQHF
.	.	TRBJ2-7	TRBV5-1	TGCGCCAGCAGCTTTCTTCCGGGCGCCTACGAGCAGTACTTC	CASSFLPGAYEQYF
TRBD1	.	TRBJ1-4	TRBV9	TGTGCCAGCAGCGTAGGGGACAGGGAAGAAAAACTGTTTTTT	CASSVGDREEKLFF
.	.	TRBJ1-1	TRBV5-6	TGTGCCAGCAGCTTGGGAGGGATATTCGTAACTGAAGCTTTCTTT	CASSLGGIFVTEAFF
.	.	TRBJ2-5	TRBV15	TGTGCCACCCCGGAGGACAAGATAAGAGCAAAGTACCAAGAGACCCAGTACTTC	CATPEDKIRAKYQETQYF
TRBD1	.	TRBJ2-1	TRBV10-1	TGCGCCAACCGACCTGACAGGGCCCTAGCCTACAATGAGCAGTTCTTC	CANRPDRALAYNEQFF
TRBD2	.	TRBJ2-3	TRBV2	TGTGCCAGCAGTGCAGCGGGAGAGACAGATACGCAGTATTTT	CASSAAGETDTQYF
TRBD1	.	TRBJ1-5	TRBV15	TGTGCCACCAGCATCAACAGGGGAAATCAGCCCCAGCATTTT	CATSINRGNQPQHF
TRBD2	.	TRBJ2-5	TRBV7-2	TGTGCCAGCAGCCCTAAGACTGGACTAGCGGGGAAAGAGACCCAGTACTTC	CASSPKTGLAGKETQYF
TRBD1	.	TRBJ1-3	TRBV10-3	TGTGCCATCAGTGAGTCCGGGACAGGTGGCTCTGGAAACACCATATATTTT	CAISESGTGGSGNTIYF
TRBD1	.	TRBJ1-6	TRBV11-2	TGTGCCAGCAGCGCTACAGGGGGGTCCTATAATTCACCCCTCCACTTT	CASSATGGSYNSPLHF
.	.	TRBJ2-7	TRBV12-3/TRBV12-4	TGTGCCAGCGGTGGCTACGAGCAGTACTTC	CASGGYEQYF
.	.	TRBJ2-3	TRBV12-3/TRBV12-4	TGTGCCCTGGGGAAGACGGGCACAGATACGCAGTATTTT	CALGKTGTDTQYF
.	.	TRBJ2-1	TRBV12-5	TGTGCTAGTGGTTTGGTACGGGGGACAGACACCTACAATGAGCAGTTCTTC	CASGLVRGTDTYNEQFF
.	once	TRBJ2-3	TRBV20-1	TGCAGTGCGGGGGAAGCTACGCAGTATTTT	CSAGEATQYF
TRBD1	.	TRBJ1-1	TRBV5-1	TGCGCCAGCAGCGTCTCAGGGGGCTTTAACACTGAAGCTTTCTTT	CASSVSGGFNTEAFF
.	.	TRBJ2-4	TRBV28	TGTGCCAGCAGGGGGAGTTCCAAAAACATTCAGTACTTC	CASRGSSKNIQYF